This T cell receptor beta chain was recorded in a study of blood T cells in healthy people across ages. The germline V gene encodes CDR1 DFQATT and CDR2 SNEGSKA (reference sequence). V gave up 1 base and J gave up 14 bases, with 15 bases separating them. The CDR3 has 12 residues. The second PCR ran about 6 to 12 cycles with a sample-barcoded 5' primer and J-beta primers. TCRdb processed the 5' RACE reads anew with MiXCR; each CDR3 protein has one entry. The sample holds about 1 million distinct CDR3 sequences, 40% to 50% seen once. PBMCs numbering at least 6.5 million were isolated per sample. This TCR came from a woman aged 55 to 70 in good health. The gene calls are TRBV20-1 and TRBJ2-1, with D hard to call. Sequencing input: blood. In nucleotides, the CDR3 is TGCAGTGCTAGAGTGGTCGCAGGAACGGAGTTCTTC. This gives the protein CSARVVAGTEFF.